This TCR beta chain was observed in a study of blood T cell repertoires in COVID-19. Whole-study context: Samples of COVID-19 (acute and convalescent) were obtained from the United States, Italy and Spain. PBMCs, B-cell-depleted T cells, or T cells provided the cDNA or gDNA that made up the material.

Authors' data handling: Using reference gene primer amplification, nucleated cell counts were estimated. Sequenced by immunoSEQ multiplex PCR; TCRdb stores in-frame clones only, minus some. The DNA gave D and trimming, while V, J and clone size come from that table. The sample carries about 190,000 clones, about 85% recorded once. The specimen sequenced was peripheral blood. The sequence came from a human donor in a cohort sampled during active COVID-19.

As DNA, the CDR3 is TGTGCCAGCAGCTTGGCCCCCAGGGGGAACTATGGCTACACCTTC. Residues: CASSLAPRGNYGYTF. The rearrangement uses TRBV5-4 and TRBJ1-2, with 7 bases aligning to TRBD1. V trimming: 0 bases; J trimming: 2 bases; junction bases outside the gene matches: 4. This CDR3 is built from 15 residues. CDR1 SGHNT and CDR2 YYREEE come from the germline V gene (reference sequence).